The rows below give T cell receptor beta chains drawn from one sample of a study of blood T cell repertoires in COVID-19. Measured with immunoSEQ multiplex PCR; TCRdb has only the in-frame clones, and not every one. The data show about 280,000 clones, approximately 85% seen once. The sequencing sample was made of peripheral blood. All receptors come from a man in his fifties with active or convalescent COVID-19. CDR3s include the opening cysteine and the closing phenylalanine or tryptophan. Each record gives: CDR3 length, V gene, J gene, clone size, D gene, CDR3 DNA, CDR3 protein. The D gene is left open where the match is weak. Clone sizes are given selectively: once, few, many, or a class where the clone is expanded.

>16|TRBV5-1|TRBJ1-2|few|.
TGCGCCAGCACCTTCAACCCCGCCGGCGGCAAGGCAGGCTACACCTTC
CASTFNPAGGKAGYTF
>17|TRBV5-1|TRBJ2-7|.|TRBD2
TGCGCCAGCAGCTCCGCGGTAGCGGGACGCCGCTCCTACGAGCAGTACTTC
CASSSAVAGRRSYEQYF
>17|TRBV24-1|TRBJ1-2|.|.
TGTGCCACCAGTGATTATGGCAGGGGAAGGGCGGACGGTGGCTACACCTTC
CATSDYGRGRADGGYTF
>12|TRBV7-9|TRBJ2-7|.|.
TGTGCCAGCAGCTCAATCACGGGGGAGCAGTACTTC
CASSSITGEQYF
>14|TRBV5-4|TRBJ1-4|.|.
TGTGCCAGCAGCCCCGAGGCTGGAGGGGAAAAACTGTTTTTT
CASSPEAGGEKLFF
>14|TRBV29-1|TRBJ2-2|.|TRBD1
TGCAGCGTAGGGACAGGGGAAAACACCGGGGAGCTGTTTTTT
CSVGTGENTGELFF
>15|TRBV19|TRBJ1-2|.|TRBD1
TGTGCCAGTAGTATAAAGTGGGAGACAGGGTCTGGCTACACCTTC
CASSIKWETGSGYTF
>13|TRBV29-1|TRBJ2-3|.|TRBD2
TGCAGCGTTGCGGGAGGGCCGACCGATACGCAGTATTTT
CSVAGGPTDTQYF
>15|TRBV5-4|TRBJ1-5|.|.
TGTGCCAGCAGCTTGGATGAGGGGAGGAATCAGCCCCAGCATTTT
CASSLDEGRNQPQHF
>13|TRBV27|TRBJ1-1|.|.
TGTGCCAGCAGTCCCCAGATGAACACTGAAGCTTTCTTT
CASSPQMNTEAFF
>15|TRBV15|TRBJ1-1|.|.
TGTGCCACCAGCAGAGAAAATACAGTGAACACTGAAGCTTTCTTT
CATSRENTVNTEAFF
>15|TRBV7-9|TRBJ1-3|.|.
TGTGCCAGCAGCGGACAGCAGGGCTCTGGAAACACCATATATTTT
CASSGQQGSGNTIYF
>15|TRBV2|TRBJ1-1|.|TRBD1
TGTGCCAGCACCCTGGATGAACAGGGGAGCACTGAAGCTTTCTTT
CASTLDEQGSTEAFF
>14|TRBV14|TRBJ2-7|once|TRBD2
TGTGCCAGCAGCCTTCAGCGGGAGACGAACGAGCAGTACTTC
CASSLQRETNEQYF
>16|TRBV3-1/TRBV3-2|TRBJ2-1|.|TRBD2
TGTGCCAGCAGCCACCTGACTAGCGGGAGGGTCAATGAGCAGTTCTTC
CASSHLTSGRVNEQFF
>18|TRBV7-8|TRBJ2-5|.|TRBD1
TGTGCCAGCAGCTTACTAGGACAGGGGGTTTTGGATGACGAGACCCAGTACTTC
CASSLLGQGVLDDETQYF